A single sample is the source of the 32 T cell receptor beta chains below, sequenced in a study of CD8+ T cells in alopecia areata. The treatment is: oral pan-JAK inhibitor, 5-10 mg twice daily. cDNA prepared by RNA extraction and subsequent reverse transcription served as the template for sequencing. Clones were sequenced by immunoSEQ multiplex PCR, and TCRdb holds only the in-frame ones, with some missing. The sample carries over 70,000 clones, roughly 70% recorded once. The material sequenced was CD8+ T cells sorted from blood, taken at week 24, from a patient treated with tofacitinib. Receptors were obtained from a human donor with alopecia areata.

The genes are TRBV29-1 and TRBJ2-1, with 12 bases matching TRBD2. Trimming removed 5 bases from V and 4 bases from J; junction bases left unmatched: 12. This CDR3 is 17 amino acids long. Germline assignment: CDR1 SQVTM and CDR2 ANQGSEA. DNA of the CDR3: TGCAGCGTTATCCCAAGGACTAGCGGGATTAAATACAATGAGCAGTTCTTC. It translates to CSVIPRTSGIKYNEQFF.

This clone showed up just once. The chain recombines TRBV15 with TRBJ1-1, with unresolved D. V was pared by 0 bases and J by 0 bases, with 5 bases between. Germline V CDR1 and CDR2: LNHNV, YYDKDF (reference sequence). The CDR3 spans 14 residues. The CDR3: CATSRDLMNTEAFF. The CDR3 coding sequence is TGTGCCACCAGCAGAGACCTCATGAACACTGAAGCTTTCTTT.

The chain carries TRBV5-1 and TRBJ1-1; D might be TRBD1 (5 bases). From germline, CDR1 is SGHRS and CDR2 YFSETQ. Trimming took 4 bases from V and 0 from J, leaving 16 bases between them. This CDR3 is built from 16 residues. CDR3 residues: CASSPDSGPMNTEAFF. The CDR3, as DNA: TGCGCCAGCAGCCCAGATTCGGGGCCCATGAACACTGAAGCTTTCTTT.

As DNA, the CDR3 is TGTGCCAGCAGTTCTGGAGGGGAGACCCAGTACTTC. Translation gives CASSSGGETQYF. The genes are TRBV6-5 and TRBJ2-5; possible D gene TRBD2, 6 bases. Germline V lookup: CDR1 MNHEY, CDR2 SVGAGI. The V gene lost 4 bases and the J gene lost 5 bases, with 8 bases spanning the gap. The CDR3 sequence is 12 residues long.

This clone has only one observation. The genes are TRBV5-6 and TRBJ1-2; weak D call: TRBD1 (5 bases). This CDR3 has 13 amino acids. In germline, CDR1 is SGHDT, CDR2 YYEEEE. Trimming shortened V by 4 bases and J by 14 bases, and 21 bases separated the two germline ends. Here the CDR3 reads CASSPAGTLEMTF. CDR3 nucleotide sequence: TGTGCCAGCAGCCCAGCCGGGACGCTGGAGATGACCTTC.

V and J are TRBV7-9 and TRBJ2-6, with 7 bases fitting TRBD1. The germline V gene has CDR1 SEHNR and CDR2 FQNEAQ (reference sequence). This CDR3 contains 15 residues. After removal of 5 bases from V and 1 base from J, the junction contained 2 bases not matched to a gene. The CDR3, as DNA: TGTGCCAGCAGCCCGACAGGGTCTGGGGCCAACGTCCTGACTTTC. Translation gives CASSPTGSGANVLTF. The full variable domain, in which reference TRBV7-9 and TRBJ2-6 provide the parts outside the CDR3, is DTGVSQNPRHKITKRGQNVTFRCDPISEHNRLYWYRQTLGQGPEFLTYFQNEAQLEKSRLLSDRFSAERPKGSFSTLEIQRTEQGDSAMYLCASSPTGSGANVLTFGAGSRLTVL.

The chain joins TRBV10-3 to TRBJ2-1; D unclear. The germline V gene has CDR1 ENHRY and CDR2 SYGVKD. The CDR3 totals 13 residues. Trimming shortened V by 5 bases and J by 0 bases, and 5 bases separated the two germline ends. The chain's CDR3 is CAISLSSYNEQFF. Written as DNA, the CDR3 is TGTGCCATCAGTTTAAGCTCCTACAATGAGCAGTTCTTC.

V usage is TRBV28 and J usage is TRBJ1-2; perhaps TRBD1 as D (6 bases). CDR3 size: 14 residues. V lost 3 bases to trimming and J lost 4 bases, with 12 bases between them. In germline, CDR1 is MDHEN, CDR2 SYDVKM. CDR3 region: CASSFLGGLYGYTF. The CDR3 nucleotides read TGTGCCAGCAGTTTTTTGGGGGGGCTCTATGGCTACACCTTC.

This clone has just a few counts. V and J are TRBV4-1 and TRBJ2-3, with 9 nucleotides matching TRBD2. This CDR3 has 15 residues. Germline V CDR1 and CDR2: MGHRA, YSYEKL. The J segment lost 1 base and the V segment lost 4 bases, leaving 3 bases of the junction unmatched. The CDR3 loop is CASSPRTSGTDTQYF. The CDR3 nucleotides read TGCGCCAGCAGCCCTAGGACTAGCGGCACAGATACGCAGTATTTT.

A single count supports this clone. The chain links TRBV4-1 to TRBJ2-7; 7 nucleotides line up with TRBD2. V shed 0 bases, J shed 0 bases, and the junction held 11 bases outside the gene matches. CDR1 and CDR2 (germline): MGHRA, YSYEKL. The CDR3 contains 18 residues. CDR3 protein: CASSQDPLAEDLSYEQYF. CDR3 DNA: TGCGCCAGCAGCCAAGATCCCCTAGCGGAGGACCTCTCCTACGAGCAGTACTTC.

The chain combines TRBV4-3 with TRBJ1-2; D might be TRBD1 (5 bases). V was trimmed by 0 bases and J by 5 bases, leaving 16 bases between them. Germline V gene sequence: CDR1 LGHNA, CDR2 YSLEER. The CDR3 runs to 16 residues. CDR3 nucleotides: TGCGCCAGCAGCCAAGAGGTCCAGGGCCTCTCTTATGGCTACACCTTC. Translation: CASSQEVQGLSYGYTF.

V is TRBV19 and J is TRBJ2-1; no clear D gene. The length of the CDR3 is 14 residues. V gave up 3 bases and J gave up 5 bases, with 11 bases separating them. Per germline, CDR1 LNHDA and CDR2 SQIVND (reference sequence). The CDR3 DNA is TGTGCCAGTAGTATCAGTGGACCCCACAATGAGCAGTTCTTC. Protein sequence: CASSISGPHNEQFF.

The DNA for the CDR3 is TGTGCCAGCAGGTTTGCAGGGGGCATCACCTCCTCAGGGTTCACAGATACGCAGTATTTT. Translating it yields CASRFAGGITSSGFTDTQYF. This rearrangement joins TRBV28 to TRBJ2-3, with 8 nucleotides matching TRBD1. The CDR3 runs 20 residues. Germline V gene lookup returns CDR1 MDHEN and CDR2 SYDVKM. Trimming cost V 6 bases and J 2 bases; bases outside gene matches: 22.

The chain employs TRBV19 and TRBJ1-1; TRBD1 agrees at 8 bases. V shed 7 bases and J 3 bases; nucleotides not matched to a gene: 7. The length of the CDR3 is 14 residues. The germline V gene has CDR1 LNHDA and CDR2 SQIVND (reference sequence). The CDR3 nucleotides read TGTGCCAGTACCCTGACAGGGGCGCACACTGAAGCTTTCTTT. This sequence encodes CASTLTGAHTEAFF.

This clone turned up a few times. The genes are TRBV7-9 and TRBJ2-2, with D tentatively TRBD2 (5 bases). Trimming removed 0 bases at V and 8 bases at J, with 10 bases between. The CDR3 is 14 residues long. CDR1 and CDR2 from the germline V gene are SEHNR and FQNEAQ (reference sequence). This CDR3 reads CASSLAHGVGELFF. In nucleotides, the CDR3 is TGTGCCAGCAGCTTAGCGCACGGGGTTGGGGAGCTGTTTTTT. Looking up the rest from reference TRBV7-9 and TRBJ2-2 gives the full variable domain: DTGVSQNPRHKITKRGQNVTFRCDPISEHNRLYWYRQTLGQGPEFLTYFQNEAQLEKSRLLSDRFSAERPKGSFSTLEIQRTEQGDSAMYLCASSLAHGVGELFFGEGSRLTVL.

This clone was picked up a small number of times. The rearrangement uses TRBV27 and TRBJ2-1, with D perhaps matching TRBD1 or TRBD2 (5 bases each). The CDR3 covers 11 residues. Germline V gene sequence: CDR1 MNHEY, CDR2 SMNVEV (reference sequence). V dropped 5 bases and J dropped 6 bases, with 5 bases sitting between them. The CDR3 loop is CASSGGNEQFF. CDR3 DNA sequence: TGTGCCAGCAGTGGGGGCAATGAGCAGTTCTTC.

In this sample, this clone turned up a few times. V and J are TRBV5-1 and TRBJ2-5; no definite D call. The V end lost 2 bases, the J end lost 1 base, and 9 bases lay between the germline ends. The CDR3 has 14 amino acids. Germline CDR1 and CDR2: SGHRS and YFSETQ. CDR3 amino acids: CASSFNRPQETQYF. CDR3 DNA: TGCGCCAGCAGCTTTAACAGACCCCAAGAGACCCAGTACTTC. The whole variable domain, remainder taken from reference TRBV5-1 and TRBJ2-5, is KAGVTQTPRYLIKTRGQQVTLSCSPISGHRSVSWYQQTPGQGLQFLFEYFSETQRNKGNFPGRFSGRQFSNSRSEMNVSTLELGDSALYLCASSFNRPQETQYFGPGTRLLVL.

The chain links TRBV7-9 to TRBJ2-1; 8 nucleotides match TRBD1. Trimming at V came to 2 bases and at J to 6 bases, leaving 12 bases not matched to a gene. The CDR3 runs 17 residues. Germline V gene lookup returns CDR1 SEHNR and CDR2 FQNEAQ (reference sequence). CDR3 in DNA: TGTGCCAGCAGCTTAACCACAGGGGGGAAGCAGGGCAATGAGCAGTTCTTC. Translation: CASSLTTGGKQGNEQFF.

This clone was seen a handful of times. The gene calls are TRBV25-1 and TRBJ1-1; no reliable D call. The CDR3 has 13 amino acids. Between the trimmed V and J ends, which lost 11 bases and 0 bases, there was a span of 13 bases. Looked up from germline, CDR1 is MGHDK and CDR2 is SYGVNS. DNA of the CDR3: TGTGCCTCCGGACCCAACCTGAACACTGAAGCTTTCTTT. This encodes CASGPNLNTEAFF.

The chain employs TRBV9 and TRBJ1-2; no definite D call. The V end was cut by 0 bases, the J end by 7 bases, with 13 bases between. This CDR3 contains 14 residues. Germline assignment: CDR1 SGDLS and CDR2 YYNGEE. CDR3 nucleotide sequence: TGTGCCAGCAGCGTAGAGCCGTATCTGCTTGGCTACACCTTC. Translation: CASSVEPYLLGYTF.

The chain is built from TRBV5-6 and TRBJ2-3; perhaps TRBD2 as D (6 bases). Germline CDR1 is SGHDT and CDR2 is YYEEEE. V gave up 0 bases and J gave up 1 base, with 9 bases separating them. This CDR3 is built from 15 residues. The CDR3 here is CASSLGTTRTDTQYF. The CDR3 nucleotides read TGTGCCAGCAGCTTGGGGACTACCCGCACAGATACGCAGTATTTT.

The chain recombines TRBV14 with TRBJ2-2, with D unclear. The germline gives CDR1 SGHDN, CDR2 FVKESK. This CDR3 is built from 12 residues. V gave up 4 bases and J gave up 3 bases, with 3 bases separating them. In DNA, the CDR3 is TGTGCCAGCAGCCCGTACACCGGGGAGCTGTTTTTT. Amino acids: CASSPYTGELFF.

This clone has just one count. The chain recombines TRBV5-1 with TRBJ2-5, with D unclear. Germline loops: CDR1 SGHRS, CDR2 YFSETQ. The CDR3 length is 14 residues. V was cut by 3 bases and J by 0 bases, with 9 bases left in between. The CDR3 region is CASSSNRYQETQYF. CDR3 DNA: TGCGCCAGCAGCTCGAATCGGTACCAAGAGACCCAGTACTTC.

In its sample, this clone was seen once. DNA of the CDR3: TGCGCCAGCAGCCAGGGGGTAAACTACGAGCAGTACTTC. This translates into CASSQGVNYEQYF. V gene TRBV4-1 combines with J gene TRBJ2-7; perhaps D is TRBD1 or TRBD2 (5 bases each). The CDR3 length is 13 residues. CDR1 MGHRA and CDR2 YSYEKL come from the germline V gene. Trimming left V 3 bases short and J 3 bases short, with 9 bases between.

There are a few counts of this clone. The chain couples TRBV29-1 to TRBJ1-5; D is undetermined. CDR3 length: 13 amino acids. Germline CDR1 reads SQVTM; CDR2 reads ANQGSEA. V was pared by 4 bases and J by 4 bases, with 11 bases between. Here the CDR3 reads CSVGGNYNQPQHF. The DNA for the CDR3 is TGCAGCGTTGGTGGGAACTATAATCAGCCCCAGCATTTT.

The chain has TRBV7-9 and TRBJ2-5, with D maybe TRBD1 (6 bases). Germline CDR1 reads SEHNR; CDR2 reads FQNEAQ (reference sequence). This CDR3 region has 13 residues. Trimming left V 5 bases short and J 3 bases short, with 10 bases between. This CDR3 is CASSRQAEETQYF. The CDR3 nucleotides read TGTGCCAGCAGCCGACAGGCGGAAGAGACCCAGTACTTC.

This clone was seen once. The V call is TRBV4-1, the J call TRBJ2-3; no clear D. There are 12 residues in the CDR3. The germline gives CDR1 MGHRA, CDR2 YSYEKL. V lost 4 bases, J lost 1 base, and 3 bases lay in between. CDR3 sequence reads: CASSLGTDTQYF. In DNA form, the CDR3 reads TGCGCCAGCAGCCTCGGCACAGATACGCAGTATTTT.

The rearrangement links TRBV29-1 to TRBJ2-3, with D tentatively TRBD1 or TRBD2 (5 bases each). The CDR3 totals 15 residues. Germline CDR1 is SQVTM and CDR2 is ANQGSEA. V shed 6 bases and J shed 2 bases, with 18 bases lying between them. Written as DNA, the CDR3 is TGCAGCGTCAGCTCCGGGACCTCTCCCACAGATACGCAGTATTTT. It encodes CSVSSGTSPTDTQYF.

The V call is TRBV4-1, the J call TRBJ1-2; TRBD1 matches 8 bases. V lost 2 bases and J lost 2; bases outside the gene matches: 4. CDR1 MGHRA and CDR2 YSYEKL come from the germline V gene. The CDR3 is 15 residues long. The CDR3 protein is CASSQRQGINYGYTF. The CDR3 nucleotides are TGCGCCAGCAGCCAAAGACAGGGGATAAACTATGGCTACACCTTC.

This clone appeared a single time. J is TRBJ1-2 and V is TRBV27; D possibly corresponds to TRBD1 (6 bases). Between the trimmed V and J ends, which lost 5 bases and 1 base, there was a span of 20 bases. The CDR3 covers 17 residues. Germline CDR1 is MNHEY and CDR2 is SMNVEV (reference sequence). CDR3 in DNA: TGTGCCAGCAGTCCAACTTTTTTGGGGGGCTATAACTATGGCTACACCTTC. Its translation is CASSPTFLGGYNYGYTF.

The rearrangement uses TRBV7-9 and TRBJ2-5; D is possibly TRBD2 (6 bases). Trimming took off 5 bases at V and 2 bases at J, with 18 bases between the two ends. Germline CDR1 is SEHNR and CDR2 is FQNEAQ (reference sequence). This CDR3 spans 16 amino acids. The CDR3 nucleotides are TGTGCCAGCAGCCCAGCTCGCGGGGAACCTCAAGAGACCCAGTACTTC. As protein: CASSPARGEPQETQYF. The full variable domain, its missing parts supplied by reference TRBV7-9 and TRBJ2-5, is DTGVSQNPRHKITKRGQNVTFRCDPISEHNRLYWYRQTLGQGPEFLTYFQNEAQLEKSRLLSDRFSAERPKGSFSTLEIQRTEQGDSAMYLCASSPARGEPQETQYFGPGTRLLVL.

The chain combines TRBV7-7 with TRBJ1-1; TRBD1 agrees at 7 bases. The CDR3 spans 15 residues. Germline CDR1 SSHAT, CDR2 FNYEAQ (reference sequence). Unmatched junction bases numbered 5, after V lost 3 bases and J lost 1 base. Here the CDR3 DNA reads TGTGCCAGCAGCTTTATTACAGGGGAGAACACTGAAGCTTTCTTT. As protein: CASSFITGENTEAFF.